The 20 T cell receptor beta chains below were found in one sample sequenced in a study of blood T cells in healthy people across ages. Together with a sample-barcoded 5' primer, a J-beta primer mix was included in a second PCR lasting about 7 to 11 cycles. TCRdb analysed the 5' RACE reads with MiXCR anew, one entry per CDR3 protein. The sample lists 1.5 million to 2 million distinct CDR3 sequences, 49% occurring once. Sequences were obtained from blood. The receptor source for this set is a woman aged 35 to 49 in good health.

J is TRBJ2-1 and V is TRBV6-2 or TRBV6-3, with 11 bases that match TRBD1. Trimming cost V 4 bases and J 3 bases; bases outside gene matches: 8. The CDR3 contains 17 residues. CDR1 and CDR2 from the germline V gene are MNHEY and SVGEGT. Here the CDR3 DNA reads TGTGCCAGCAGTTTATTCCGGACAGGGGGCCGCTACAATGAGCAGTTCTTC. Protein sequence: CASSLFRTGGRYNEQFF.

This clonotype was recorded a few times. The J gene is TRBJ2-7, the V gene TRBV7-2, with 11 bases that match TRBD1. CDR3 size: 15 residues. V was pared by 7 bases and J by 3 bases, with 8 bases of the junction left unmatched. The germline gives CDR1 SGHTA, CDR2 FQGNSA. This chain's CDR3 is CASTRTGTGGYEQYF. Here the CDR3 DNA reads TGTGCCAGCACAAGGACCGGGACAGGGGGCTACGAGCAGTACTTC.

The rearrangement links TRBV7-8 to TRBJ1-5; 9 bases align to TRBD1. The V gene's germline CDR1 is SGHVS and CDR2 FQNEAQ. V was pared by 5 bases and J by 5 bases, with 10 bases of the junction left unmatched. The CDR3 consists of 16 residues. CDR3 in amino acids: CASSQSPGQGDQPQHF. The CDR3 nucleotides read TGTGCCAGCAGCCAGAGCCCGGGACAGGGTGATCAGCCCCAGCATTTT.

This clonotype was observed a few times. The CDR3 sequence is CASTGPDSGANVLTF. The DNA for the CDR3 is TGTGCCAGCACTGGTCCTGACTCTGGGGCCAACGTCCTGACTTTC. The chain joins TRBV6-6 to TRBJ2-6; no clear D. The length of the CDR3 is 15 residues. Germline V gene sequence: CDR1 MNHNY, CDR2 SVGAGI (reference sequence). V lost 7 bases and J lost 0, with 10 bases in between.

This clonotype came up a few times. V gene TRBV20-1 combines with J gene TRBJ2-7, with D possibly being TRBD1 (6 bases). The germline V gene has CDR1 DFQATT and CDR2 SNEGSKA (reference sequence). V dropped 6 bases and J dropped 2 bases, with 11 bases sitting between them. The CDR3 is made up of 12 amino acids. The CDR3 loop reads CSAGDTPYEQYF. DNA of the CDR3: TGCAGTGCGGGGGACACCCCCTACGAGCAGTACTTC.

In this sample, this clonotype turned up once. The chain carries TRBV20-1 and TRBJ2-1, with D tentatively TRBD2 (5 bases). In germline, CDR1 is DFQATT, CDR2 SNEGSKA (reference sequence). This CDR3 spans 13 amino acids. Trimming removed 6 bases from V and 5 bases from J, with 14 bases in between. CDR3 bases: TGCAGTGCCAGGCGGGCTCCCGACAATGAGCAGTTCTTC. It yields the protein CSARRAPDNEQFF.

The rearrangement uses TRBV20-1 and TRBJ2-7; 10 bases line up with TRBD2. The assigned J gene may be wrong: the sequence end matches TRBJ2-5 better. CDR1 is DFQATT, CDR2 SNEGSKA, per germline (reference sequence). The CDR3 loop spans 13 amino acids. The CDR3 coding sequence is TGCAGTGCTAGCACTAGCGGGGTCGAGACCCAGTACTTC. As protein: CSASTSGVETQYF.

J is TRBJ2-3 and V is TRBV27, with 8 bases lining up with TRBD2. V was pared by 7 bases and J by 6 bases, with 9 bases of the junction left unmatched. Germline loops: CDR1 MNHEY, CDR2 SMNVEV (reference sequence). This CDR3 is 14 amino acids long. This chain's CDR3 is CASKKGTRMDTQYF. Written as DNA, the CDR3 is TGTGCCAGCAAAAAGGGGACTAGAATGGATACGCAGTATTTT.

This clonotype was seen only a few times. The J gene is TRBJ1-5, the V gene TRBV20-1, with 7 bases that match TRBD1. CDR3 length equals 14 residues. V gave up 6 bases and J gave up 5 bases; unmatched junction bases: 10. CDR1 is DFQATT, CDR2 SNEGSKA, per germline (reference sequence). The CDR3 DNA reads TGCAGTGCGGGAAGGGGGCAAGAAGATCAGCCCCAGCATTTT. It specifies CSAGRGQEDQPQHF.

This clonotype was counted once. A read error may be the cause here, since a much bigger clone is one base away. This chain joins TRBV11-1 and TRBJ2-7; D is possibly TRBD2 (5 bases). The J call is uncertain, as TRBJ2-5 better fits the DNA end. CDR3 size: 14 residues. Germline V gives CDR1 SGHAT, CDR2 FQDESV (reference sequence). Here the CDR3 reads CANSSAGLQETQYF. The CDR3 nucleotides read TGTGCCAACAGCTCCGCAGGACTCCAAGAGACCCAGTACTTC.

Only a few counts were recorded for this clonotype. J is TRBJ2-1 and V is TRBV12-3 or TRBV12-4; tentative D call: TRBD1 (6 bases). CDR3 length: 19 amino acids. The V and J ends lost 5 bases and 1 base respectively, with 24 bases between them. The CDR3 spells CASSPQATGITLSYNEQFF. CDR3 sequence (DNA): TGTGCCAGCAGTCCCCAGGCTACAGGGATCACCCTTTCCTACAATGAGCAGTTCTTC.

The chain recombines TRBV5-1 with TRBJ1-6, with D unclear. In germline, CDR1 is SGHRS, CDR2 YFSETQ. Trimming left V 4 bases short and J 0 bases short, with 11 bases between. The CDR3 contains 16 residues. The CDR3 here is CASSLTDISYNSPLHF. The CDR3 DNA is TGCGCCAGCAGCCTAACCGATATCTCCTATAATTCACCCCTCCACTTT.

The genes are TRBV7-2 and TRBJ1-5, with 7 bases aligning to TRBD1. CDR1 and CDR2 (germline): SGHTA, FQGNSA. Trimming at V came to 5 bases and at J to 0 bases, leaving 10 bases not matched to a gene. CDR3 length: 17 amino acids. The CDR3 sequence: CASSIRNTGVSNQPQHF. The CDR3 DNA reads as TGTGCCAGCAGCATACGGAACACAGGGGTTAGCAATCAGCCCCAGCATTTT.

The chain combines TRBV20-1 with TRBJ2-7; D perhaps matches TRBD2 (6 bases). The CDR3 length is 12 residues. Germline CDR1 is DFQATT and CDR2 is SNEGSKA (reference sequence). V lost 6 bases and J 3 bases, leaving 12 bases between the germline ends. The DNA for the CDR3 is TGCAGTGCGAGGGGACTGAACTACGAGCAGTACTTC. It translates to CSARGLNYEQYF.

This clonotype was seen a handful of times. The chain links TRBV13 to TRBJ1-2, with 7 bases aligning to TRBD1. The germline V gene has CDR1 PRHDT and CDR2 FYEKMQ (reference sequence). J was trimmed by 2 bases and V by 5 bases; bases with no gene match: 8. The CDR3 sequence is 15 residues long. CDR3 region: CASSLGTAINYGYTF. In DNA, the CDR3 is TGTGCCAGCAGCCTTGGGACAGCGATAAACTATGGCTACACCTTC.

The V and J genes are TRBV28 and TRBJ1-5, with TRBD1 identical over 8 bases. Germline V gene lookup returns CDR1 MDHEN and CDR2 SYDVKM. With V trimmed by 10 bases and J by 2 bases, 13 bases remained unmatched. This CDR3 comprises 16 residues. For the CDR3, the DNA is TGTGCCACCACGGACAGGGAGGGACAGGGCAATCAGCCCCAGCATTTT. This translates into CATTDREGQGNQPQHF. The full variable domain, its missing parts supplied by reference TRBV28 and TRBJ1-5, is DVKVTQSSRYLVKRTGEKVFLECVQDMDHENMFWYRQDPGLGLRLIYFSYDVKMKEKGDIPEGYSVSREKKERFSLILESASTNQTSMYLCATTDREGQGNQPQHFGDGTRLSIL.

The V call is TRBV20-1, the J call TRBJ1-4; D gene unclear. The V gene lost 0 bases and the J gene lost 3 bases, with 8 bases spanning the gap. Germline CDR1 DFQATT, CDR2 SNEGSKA (reference sequence). CDR3 length: 14 amino acids. CDR3 sequence reads: CSARERSANEKLFF. The CDR3 nucleotides read TGCAGTGCTAGAGAACGTTCGGCTAATGAAAAACTGTTTTTT.

The chain uses TRBV11-2 and TRBJ2-5, with 10 bases identical to TRBD2. CDR3 length: 14 amino acids. Trimming removed 6 bases from V and 11 bases from J; junction bases left unmatched: 12. The germline CDR1 and CDR2 sequences are SGHAT and FQNNGV. The CDR3 sequence: CASRGASGGYGQYF. For the CDR3, the DNA is TGTGCCAGCAGGGGCGCTAGCGGGGGCTACGGGCAGTACTTC. The entire variable domain, with the rest obtained from reference TRBV11-2 and TRBJ2-5, is as follows: EAGVAQSPRYKIIEKRQSVAFWCNPISGHATLYWYQQILGQGPKLLIQFQNNGVVDDSQLPKDRFSAERLKGVDSTLKIQPAKLEDSAVYLCASRGASGGYGQYFGPGTRLLVL.

The V call is TRBV11-1, the J call TRBJ2-3; D gene unclear. V lost 5 bases and J lost 7, with 10 bases in between. The CDR3 runs 12 residues. Germline V gene lookup returns CDR1 SGHAT and CDR2 FQDESV (reference sequence). The CDR3 DNA reads as TGTGCCAGCAGCCCAACCGCACATACGCAGTATTTT. Amino acid sequence: CASSPTAHTQYF. Full variable domain (rest looked up from reference TRBV11-1 and TRBJ2-3): EAEVAQSPRYKITEKSQAVAFWCDPISGHATLYWYRQILGQGPELLVQFQDESVVDDSQLPKDRFSAERLKGVDSTLKIQPAELGDSAMYLCASSPTAHTQYFGPGTRLTVL.

This clonotype was seen more than once but under ten times. The chain is built from TRBV20-1 and TRBJ2-5; D might be TRBD1 (6 bases). Germline V lookup: CDR1 DFQATT, CDR2 SNEGSKA (reference sequence). This CDR3 has 15 amino acids. Trimming shortened V by 2 bases and J by 4 bases, and 17 bases separated the two germline ends. CDR3 region: CSARSSELGGETQYF. CDR3 DNA: TGCAGTGCTAGATCCTCAGAGCTAGGGGGAGAGACCCAGTACTTC.